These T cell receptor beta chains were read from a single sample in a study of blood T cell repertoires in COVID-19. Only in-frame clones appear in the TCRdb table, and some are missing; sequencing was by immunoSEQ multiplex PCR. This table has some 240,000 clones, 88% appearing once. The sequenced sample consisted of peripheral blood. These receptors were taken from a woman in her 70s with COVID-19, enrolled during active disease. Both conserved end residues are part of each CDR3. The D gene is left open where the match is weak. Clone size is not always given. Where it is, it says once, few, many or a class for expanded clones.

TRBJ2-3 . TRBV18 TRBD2 CASSPRLAGDTQYF TGTGCCAGCTCACCACGTTTAGCGGGAGATACGCAGTATTTT
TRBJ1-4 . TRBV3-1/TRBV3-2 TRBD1 CASSPRGRSNEKLFF TGTGCCAGCAGCCCCAGGGGGCGAAGTAATGAAAAACTGTTTTTT
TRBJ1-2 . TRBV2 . CASSTANYGYTF TGTGCCAGCAGTACAGCTAACTATGGCTACACCTTC
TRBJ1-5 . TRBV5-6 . CASSLGQRQNQPQHF TGTGCCAGCAGCTTGGGACAGCGCCAAAATCAGCCCCAGCATTTT
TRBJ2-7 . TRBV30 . CAWTYTTGTPYEQYF TGTGCCTGGACGTATACGACAGGGACTCCCTACGAGCAGTACTTC
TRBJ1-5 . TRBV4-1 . CASSQGLGVNSNQPQHF TGCGCCAGCAGCCAAGGTCTAGGCGTGAATAGCAATCAGCCCCAGCATTTT
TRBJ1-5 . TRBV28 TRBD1 CASSLINVGTDNQPQHF TGTGCCAGCAGTTTAATCAACGTGGGGACAGACAATCAGCCCCAGCATTTT
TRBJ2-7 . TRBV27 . CASSAGSSYEQYF TGTGCCAGCAGTGCAGGGTCCTCCTACGAGCAGTACTTC
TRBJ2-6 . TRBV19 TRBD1 CASSSTGTGGAGANVLTF TGTGCCAGTAGTTCAACCGGGACAGGGGGCGCTGGGGCCAACGTCCTGACTTTC
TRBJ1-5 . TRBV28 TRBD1 CASRPGTGHSNQPQHF TGTGCCAGCAGACCCGGGACAGGCCATAGCAATCAGCCCCAGCATTTT
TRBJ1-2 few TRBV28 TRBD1 CASSDRDRGNYGYTF TGTGCCAGCAGTGACCGGGACAGGGGGAACTATGGCTACACCTTC
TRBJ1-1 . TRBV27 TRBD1 CARMKQGVNTEAFF TGTGCCAGGATGAAACAGGGGGTGAACACTGAAGCTTTCTTT
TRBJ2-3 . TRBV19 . CASSLRSDTQYF TGTGCCAGTAGCCTTCGGTCAGATACGCAGTATTTT
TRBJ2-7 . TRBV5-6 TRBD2 CASSPGLAAYEQYF TGTGCCAGCAGCCCGGGACTAGCGGCCTACGAGCAGTACTTC
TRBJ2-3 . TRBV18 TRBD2 CASSPGTSGTDTQYF TGTGCCAGCTCACCGGGGACTAGCGGCACAGATACGCAGTATTTT
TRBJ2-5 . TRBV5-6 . CASSILNREQETQYF TGTGCCAGCAGCATATTAAACAGGGAACAAGAGACCCAGTACTTC
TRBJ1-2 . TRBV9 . CASSVSPDTNYGYTF TGTGCCAGCAGCGTATCACCAGATACTAACTATGGCTACACCTTC
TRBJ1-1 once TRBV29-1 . CSVKGDLNTEAFF TGCAGCGTTAAGGGGGACCTGAACACTGAAGCTTTCTTT
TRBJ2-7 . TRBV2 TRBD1 CASRSDREAYEQYF TGTGCCAGCAGAAGCGACAGGGAAGCCTACGAGCAGTACTTC
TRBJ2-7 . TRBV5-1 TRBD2 CASSHQSGSSYEQYF TGCGCCAGCAGCCACCAAAGCGGGAGCTCCTACGAGCAGTACTTC
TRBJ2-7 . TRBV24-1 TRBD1 CATSDDPGGGSYEQYF TGTGCCACCAGTGATGATCCAGGGGGCGGCTCCTACGAGCAGTACTTC
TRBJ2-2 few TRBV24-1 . CATSRTVTGELFF TGTGCCACCAGCCGGACAGTTACCGGGGAGCTGTTTTTT
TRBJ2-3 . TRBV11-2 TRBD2 CASSFRSGNPTDTQYF TGTGCCAGCAGCTTCCGAAGCGGGAACCCCACAGATACGCAGTATTTT
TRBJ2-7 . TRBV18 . CASSPLVGVVGDEQYF TGTGCCAGCTCACCACTAGTAGGGGTGGTCGGCGACGAGCAGTACTTC
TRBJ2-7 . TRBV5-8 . CASSSAPGRSYEQYF TGTGCCAGCAGTTCTGCGCCAGGGAGGTCCTACGAGCAGTACTTC
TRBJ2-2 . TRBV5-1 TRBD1 CASSSTSGTDNTGELFF TGCGCCAGCAGCTCCACCTCCGGGACAGACAACACCGGGGAGCTGTTTTTT
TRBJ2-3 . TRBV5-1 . CASSVLADTQYF TGCGCCAGCAGCGTACTAGCAGATACGCAGTATTTT
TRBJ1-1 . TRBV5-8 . CASSFRSAEAFF TGTGCCAGCAGCTTCAGAAGTGCTGAAGCTTTCTTT
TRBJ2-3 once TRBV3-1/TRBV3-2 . CASSQAGGISTDTQYF TGTGCCAGCAGCCAAGCGGGGGGCATTAGCACAGATACGCAGTATTTT
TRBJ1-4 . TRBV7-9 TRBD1 CASSPMGFRGRATNEKLFF TGTGCCAGCAGCCCCATGGGATTTAGGGGGCGCGCGACTAATGAAAAACTGTTTTTT
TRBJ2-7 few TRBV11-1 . CASSFDRSVSYEQYF TGTGCCAGCAGCTTTGACAGGTCCGTTTCCTACGAGCAGTACTTC
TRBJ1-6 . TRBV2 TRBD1 CASRLGTGGLNSPLHF TGTGCCAGCAGATTGGGGACAGGGGGCTTGAATTCACCCCTCCACTTT
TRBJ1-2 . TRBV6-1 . CASSEMAVGGARYGYTF TGTGCCAGCAGTGAAATGGCTGTTGGGGGGGCGCGCTATGGCTACACCTTC
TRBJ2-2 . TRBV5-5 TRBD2 CASSRLAESTGELFF TGTGCCAGCAGCCGACTAGCGGAATCGACCGGGGAGCTGTTTTTT
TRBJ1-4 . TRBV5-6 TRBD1 CASSRGQGTEKLFF TGTGCCAGCAGCCGGGGACAGGGGACCGAAAAACTGTTTTTT
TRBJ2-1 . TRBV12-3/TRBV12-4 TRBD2 CASSLGGGGRFF TGTGCCAGCAGCTTAGGCGGGGGTGGTAGGTTCTTC
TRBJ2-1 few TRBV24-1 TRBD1 CATSDWTGGLQQFF TGTGCCACCAGTGACTGGACAGGGGGCTTGCAGCAGTTCTTC
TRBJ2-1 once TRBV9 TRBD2 CASSATGTSGYNEQFF TGTGCCAGCAGCGCCACCGGGACTAGCGGATACAATGAGCAGTTCTTC
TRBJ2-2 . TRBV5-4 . CASSFLLSTGELFF TGTGCCAGCAGCTTCCTTTTGAGTACCGGGGAGCTGTTTTTT
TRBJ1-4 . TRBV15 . CATSSAGHPTTNEKLFF TGTGCCACCAGCAGCGCTGGACATCCGACAACTAATGAAAAACTGTTTTTT
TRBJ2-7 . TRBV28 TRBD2 CASSLGRESDEQYF TGTGCCAGCAGTTTAGGGCGGGAGAGCGACGAGCAGTACTTC
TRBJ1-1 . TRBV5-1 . CASSLVGAGTEAFF TGCGCCAGCAGCTTGGTAGGGGCAGGGACTGAAGCTTTCTTT
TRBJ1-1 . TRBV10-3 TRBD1 CAISEGRGLGTEAFF TGTGCCATCAGTGAGGGCAGGGGGCTTGGGACTGAAGCTTTCTTT
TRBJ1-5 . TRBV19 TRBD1 CASRQGENQPQHF TGTGCCTCGAGACAGGGGGAGAATCAGCCCCAGCATTTT
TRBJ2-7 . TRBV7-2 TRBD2 CASSLVPTSGSSYEQYF TGTGCCAGCAGCTTAGTCCCTACTAGCGGGAGTTCCTACGAGCAGTACTTC
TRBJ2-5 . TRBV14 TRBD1 CASSWTGEGRETQYF TGTGCCAGCAGCTGGACAGGGGAAGGGCGAGAGACCCAGTACTTC
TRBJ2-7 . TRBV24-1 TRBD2 CATSDPSGNAYEQYF TGTGCCACCAGTGACCCTAGCGGGAATGCCTACGAGCAGTACTTC